This paragraph reports one T cell receptor beta chain. One end of the junction does not line up with germline, which may come from a read error. This record comes from a study of cytomegalovirus exposure and HLA in healthy donors. Study in general: The early release's HLA-typed donors yielded some 85 million unique TCRs.

CDR3 length equals 13 residues. CDR1 and CDR2 (germline): SGHRS, YFSETQ. The PCR contained 60 Vbeta and 13 Jbeta primers. The method was immunoSEQ multiplex PCR; TCRdb's version includes in-frame clones alone and lacks a portion of them. This table holds roughly 150,000 clones, roughly 68% found once. The sample consisted of PBMCs. This TCR was sampled from a man aged 30-40 years in good health and CMV-seropositive. This rearrangement joins TRBV5-1 to TRBJ2-1, with TRBD2 as a possible D gene (5 bases). The CDR3 loop is CASSPDSHNEQFF. CDR3 sequence (DNA): TGCGCCAGCAGCCCGGACTCCCACAATGAGCAGTTCTTC.